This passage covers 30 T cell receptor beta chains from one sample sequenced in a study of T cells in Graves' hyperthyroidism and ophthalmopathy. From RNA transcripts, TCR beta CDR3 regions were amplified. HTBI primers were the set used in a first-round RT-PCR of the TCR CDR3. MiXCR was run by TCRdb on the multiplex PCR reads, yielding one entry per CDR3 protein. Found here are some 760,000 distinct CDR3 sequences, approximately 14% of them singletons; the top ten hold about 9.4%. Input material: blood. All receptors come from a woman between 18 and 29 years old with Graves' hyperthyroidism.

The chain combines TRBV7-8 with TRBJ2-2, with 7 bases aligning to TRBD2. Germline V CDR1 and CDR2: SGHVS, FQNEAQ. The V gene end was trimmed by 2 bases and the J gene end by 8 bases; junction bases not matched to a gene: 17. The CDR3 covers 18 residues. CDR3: CASSLKGLHLAGAGELFF. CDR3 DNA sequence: TGTGCCAGCAGCTTAAAAGGGCTCCACTTGGCGGGAGCAGGGGAGCTGTTTTTT.

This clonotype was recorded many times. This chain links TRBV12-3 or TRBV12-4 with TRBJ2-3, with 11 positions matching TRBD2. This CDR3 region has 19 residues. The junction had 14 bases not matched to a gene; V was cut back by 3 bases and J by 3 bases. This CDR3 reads CASSLTSGNRPFRTDTQYF. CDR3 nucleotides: TGTGCCAGCAGTTTGACTAGCGGGAACAGACCGTTTCGGACAGATACGCAGTATTTT.

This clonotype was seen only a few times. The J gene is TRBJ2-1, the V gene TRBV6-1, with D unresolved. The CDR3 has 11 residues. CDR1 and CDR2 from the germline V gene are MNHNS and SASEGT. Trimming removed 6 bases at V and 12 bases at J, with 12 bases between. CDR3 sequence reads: CASSQVGRQFF. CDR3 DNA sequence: TGTGCCAGCAGCCAAGTAGGAAGGCAGTTCTTC.

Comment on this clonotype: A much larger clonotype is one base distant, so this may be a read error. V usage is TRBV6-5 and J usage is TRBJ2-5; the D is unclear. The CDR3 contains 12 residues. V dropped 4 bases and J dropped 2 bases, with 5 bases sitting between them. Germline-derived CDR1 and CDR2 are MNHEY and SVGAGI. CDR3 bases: TGTGCCAGCAGTTGGTGGCAAGAGACCCAGTACTTC. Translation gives CASSWWQETQYF.

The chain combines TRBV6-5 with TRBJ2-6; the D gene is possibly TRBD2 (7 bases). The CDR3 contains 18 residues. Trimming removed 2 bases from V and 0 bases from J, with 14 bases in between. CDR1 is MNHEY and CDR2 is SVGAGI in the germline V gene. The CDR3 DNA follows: TGTGCCAGCAGTTACAGTGGGGGGGCTTTCTCTGGGGCCAACGTCCTGACTTTC. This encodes CASSYSGGAFSGANVLTF.

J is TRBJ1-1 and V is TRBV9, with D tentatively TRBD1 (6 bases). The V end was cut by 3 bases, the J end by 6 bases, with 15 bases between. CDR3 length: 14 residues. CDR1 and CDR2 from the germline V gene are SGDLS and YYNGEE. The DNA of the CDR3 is TGTGCCAGCAGCGGCTCAGGGGCGGGAGCTGAAGCTTTCTTT. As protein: CASSGSGAGAEAFF.

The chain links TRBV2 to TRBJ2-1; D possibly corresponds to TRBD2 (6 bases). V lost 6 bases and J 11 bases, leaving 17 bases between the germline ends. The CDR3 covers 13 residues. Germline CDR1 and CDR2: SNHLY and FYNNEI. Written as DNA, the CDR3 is TGTGCCAGCAGGGGAGCCTTAGCGGCAAAGCAGTTCTTC. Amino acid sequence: CASRGALAAKQFF.

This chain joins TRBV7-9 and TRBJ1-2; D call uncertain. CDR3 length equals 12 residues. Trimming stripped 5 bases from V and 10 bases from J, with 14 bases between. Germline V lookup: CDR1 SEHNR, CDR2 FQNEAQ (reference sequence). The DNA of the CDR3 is TGTGCCAGCAGCGACGGACGGGGAGTCTACACCTTC. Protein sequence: CASSDGRGVYTF. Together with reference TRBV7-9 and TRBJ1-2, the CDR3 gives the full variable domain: DTGVSQNPRHKITKRGQNVTFRCDPISEHNRLYWYRQTLGQGPEFLTYFQNEAQLEKSRLLSDRFSAERPKGSFSTLEIQRTEQGDSAMYLCASSDGRGVYTFGSGTRLTVV.

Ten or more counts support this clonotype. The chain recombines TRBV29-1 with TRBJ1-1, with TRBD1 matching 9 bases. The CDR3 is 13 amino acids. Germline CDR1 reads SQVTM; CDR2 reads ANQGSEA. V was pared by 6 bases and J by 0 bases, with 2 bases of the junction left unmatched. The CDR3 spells CSVGTGMNTEAFF. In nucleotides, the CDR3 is TGCAGCGTCGGGACAGGGATGAACACTGAAGCTTTCTTT.

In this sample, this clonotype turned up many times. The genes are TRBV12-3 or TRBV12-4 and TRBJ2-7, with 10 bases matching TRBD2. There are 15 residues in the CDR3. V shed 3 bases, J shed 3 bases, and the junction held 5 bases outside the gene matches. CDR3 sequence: CASSFRLAGDYEQYF. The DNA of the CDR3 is TGTGCCAGCAGTTTCCGTCTAGCGGGAGACTACGAGCAGTACTTC.

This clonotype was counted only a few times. CDR3 DNA: TGCAGTGCTAGGAGGCGGGGGTCCCAGGTCGGGACCCAGTACTTC. It encodes CSARRRGSQVGTQYF. The chain carries TRBV20-1 and TRBJ2-5; 7 bases match TRBD2. The ends lost 3 bases at V and 7 bases at J; junction bases unmatched: 14. Germline values: CDR1 DFQATT, CDR2 SNEGSKA (reference sequence). CDR3 size: 15 residues.

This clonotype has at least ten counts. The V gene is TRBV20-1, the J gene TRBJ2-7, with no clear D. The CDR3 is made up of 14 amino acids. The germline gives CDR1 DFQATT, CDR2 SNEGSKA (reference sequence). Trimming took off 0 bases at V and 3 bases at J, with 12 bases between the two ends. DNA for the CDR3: TGCAGTGCTAGAGATTCCGGGCAGTACTACGAGCAGTACTTC. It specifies CSARDSGQYYEQYF.

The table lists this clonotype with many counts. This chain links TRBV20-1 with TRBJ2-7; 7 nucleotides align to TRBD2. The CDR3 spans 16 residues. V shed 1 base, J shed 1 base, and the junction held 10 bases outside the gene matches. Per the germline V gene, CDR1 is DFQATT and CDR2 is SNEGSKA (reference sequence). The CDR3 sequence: CSARGSGAGGSYEQYF. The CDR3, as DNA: TGCAGTGCTAGAGGAAGCGGGGCGGGTGGTTCCTACGAGCAGTACTTC.

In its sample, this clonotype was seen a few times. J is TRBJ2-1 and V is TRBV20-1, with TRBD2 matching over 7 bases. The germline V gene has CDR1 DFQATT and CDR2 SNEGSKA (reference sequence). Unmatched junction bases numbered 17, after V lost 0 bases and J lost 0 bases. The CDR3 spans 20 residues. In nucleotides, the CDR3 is TGCAGTGCTAGAGATGCCCGTTCCCCCTCTAGCGGCAGCTCCTACAATGAGCAGTTCTTC. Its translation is CSARDARSPSSGSSYNEQFF.

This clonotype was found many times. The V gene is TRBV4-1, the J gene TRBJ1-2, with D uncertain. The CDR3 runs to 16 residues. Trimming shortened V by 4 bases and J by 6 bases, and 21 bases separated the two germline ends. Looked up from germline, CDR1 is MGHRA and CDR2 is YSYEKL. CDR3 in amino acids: CASSRPNSRARNGYTF. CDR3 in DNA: TGCGCCAGCAGCCGCCCAAACAGCCGGGCTCGGAATGGCTACACCTTC.

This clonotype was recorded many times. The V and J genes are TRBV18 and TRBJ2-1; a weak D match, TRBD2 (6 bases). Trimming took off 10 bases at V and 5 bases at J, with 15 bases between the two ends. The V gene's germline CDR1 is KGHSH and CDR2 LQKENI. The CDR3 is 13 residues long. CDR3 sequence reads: CATQPGGDNEQFF. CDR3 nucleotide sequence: TGTGCCACCCAACCTGGAGGGGACAATGAGCAGTTCTTC. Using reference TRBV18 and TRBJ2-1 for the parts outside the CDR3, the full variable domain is NAGVMQNPRHLVRRRGQEARLRCSPMKGHSHVYWYRQLPEEGLKFMVYLQKENIIDESGMPKERFSAEFPKEGPSILRIQQVVRGDSAAYFCATQPGGDNEQFFGPGTRLTVL.

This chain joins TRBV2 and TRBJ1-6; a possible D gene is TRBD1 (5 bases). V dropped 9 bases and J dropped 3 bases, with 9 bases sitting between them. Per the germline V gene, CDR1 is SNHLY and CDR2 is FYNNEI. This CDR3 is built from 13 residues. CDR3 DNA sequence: TGTGCCAGTATACAGGTCTATAATTCACCCCTCCACTTT. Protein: CASIQVYNSPLHF.

CDR3 in DNA: TGTGCCAGCAGCGTACCGACTAGCGGAGGGACCCAGTACTTC. It codes for CASSVPTSGGTQYF. The chain employs TRBV9 and TRBJ2-5, with 9 bases fitting TRBD2. With V trimmed by 1 base and J by 7 bases, 5 bases remained unmatched. The CDR3 consists of 14 residues. In germline, CDR1 is SGDLS, CDR2 YYNGEE. Together with reference TRBV9 and TRBJ2-5, the CDR3 gives the full variable domain: DSGVTQTPKHLITATGQRVTLRCSPRSGDLSVYWYQQSLDQGLQFLIQYYNGEERAKGNILERFSAQQFPDLHSELNLSSLELGDSALYFCASSVPTSGGTQYFGPGTRLLVL.

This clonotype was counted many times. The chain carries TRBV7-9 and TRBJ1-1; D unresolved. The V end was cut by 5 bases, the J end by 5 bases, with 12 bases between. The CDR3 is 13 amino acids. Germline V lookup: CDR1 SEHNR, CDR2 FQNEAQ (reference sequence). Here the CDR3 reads CASSTQDGTEAFF. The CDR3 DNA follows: TGTGCCAGCAGCACCCAGGACGGGACTGAAGCTTTCTTT.

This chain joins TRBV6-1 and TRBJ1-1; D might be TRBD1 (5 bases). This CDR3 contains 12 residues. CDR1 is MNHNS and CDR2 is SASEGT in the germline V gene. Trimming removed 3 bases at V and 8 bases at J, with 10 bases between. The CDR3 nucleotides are TGTGCCAGCAGTGACGACAGCCGAGAAGCTTTCTTT. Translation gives CASSDDSREAFF.

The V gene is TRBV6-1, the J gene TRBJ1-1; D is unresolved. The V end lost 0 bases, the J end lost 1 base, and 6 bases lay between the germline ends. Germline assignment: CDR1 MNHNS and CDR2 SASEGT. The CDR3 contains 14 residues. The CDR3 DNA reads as TGTGCCAGCAGTGAAGCCGGAGGGAACACTGAAGCTTTCTTT. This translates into CASSEAGGNTEAFF.

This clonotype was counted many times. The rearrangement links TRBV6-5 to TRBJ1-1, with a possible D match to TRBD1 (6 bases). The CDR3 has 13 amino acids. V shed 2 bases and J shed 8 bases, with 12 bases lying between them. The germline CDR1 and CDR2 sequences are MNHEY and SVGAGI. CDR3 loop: CASSYGGRGEAFF. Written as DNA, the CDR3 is TGTGCCAGCAGTTACGGGGGGCGGGGCGAAGCTTTCTTT.

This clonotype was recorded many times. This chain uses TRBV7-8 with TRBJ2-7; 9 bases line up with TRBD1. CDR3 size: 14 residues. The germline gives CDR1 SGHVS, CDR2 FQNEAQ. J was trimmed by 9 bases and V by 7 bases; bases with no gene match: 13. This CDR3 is CASTLGTGSRGQYF. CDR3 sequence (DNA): TGTGCCAGCACCTTGGGGACAGGGTCCCGGGGGCAGTACTTC.

CDR3 nucleotides: TGTGCCAGCAGTTTATGGGAAACTAGCGGGAGCACCGGGGAGCTGTTTTTT. Translating it yields CASSLWETSGSTGELFF. The V call is TRBV28, the J call TRBJ2-2, with 11 bases lining up with TRBD2. The germline V gene encodes CDR1 MDHEN and CDR2 SYDVKM. V shed 0 bases, J shed 4 bases, and the junction held 4 bases outside the gene matches. CDR3 length: 17 residues. Full variable domain (outside the CDR3, taken from reference TRBV28 and TRBJ2-2): DVKVTQSSRYLVKRTGEKVFLECVQDMDHENMFWYRQDPGLGLRLIYFSYDVKMKEKGDIPEGYSVSREKKERFSLILESASTNQTSMYLCASSLWETSGSTGELFFGEGSRLTVL.

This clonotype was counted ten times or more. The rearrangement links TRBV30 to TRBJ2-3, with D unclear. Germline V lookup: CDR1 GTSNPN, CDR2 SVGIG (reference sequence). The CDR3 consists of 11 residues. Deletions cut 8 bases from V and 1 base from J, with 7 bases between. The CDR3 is CAGIRTDTQYF. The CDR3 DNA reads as TGTGCCGGGATCCGCACAGATACGCAGTATTTT.

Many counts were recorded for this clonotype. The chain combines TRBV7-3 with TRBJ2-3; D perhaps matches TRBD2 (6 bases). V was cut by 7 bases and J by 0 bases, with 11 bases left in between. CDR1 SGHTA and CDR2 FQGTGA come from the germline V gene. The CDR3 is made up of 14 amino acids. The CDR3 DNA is TGTGCCAGCACGGAGGGGAGTAGCACAGATACGCAGTATTTT. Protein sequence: CASTEGSSTDTQYF.

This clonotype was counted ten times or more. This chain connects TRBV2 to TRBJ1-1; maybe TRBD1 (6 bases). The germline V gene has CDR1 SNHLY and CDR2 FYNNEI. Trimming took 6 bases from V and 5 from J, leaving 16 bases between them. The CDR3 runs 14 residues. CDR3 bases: TGTGCCAGCAGCGTACAGGGTTTTGGGACTGAAGCTTTCTTT. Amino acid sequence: CASSVQGFGTEAFF.

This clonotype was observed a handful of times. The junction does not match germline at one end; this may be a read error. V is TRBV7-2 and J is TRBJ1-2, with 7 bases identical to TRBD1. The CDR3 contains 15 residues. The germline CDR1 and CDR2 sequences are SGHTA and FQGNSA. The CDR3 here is CASSSWTGHNYGCTF. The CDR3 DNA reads TGTGCCAGCAGCTCGTGGACAGGTCATAACTATGGCTGCACCTTC.

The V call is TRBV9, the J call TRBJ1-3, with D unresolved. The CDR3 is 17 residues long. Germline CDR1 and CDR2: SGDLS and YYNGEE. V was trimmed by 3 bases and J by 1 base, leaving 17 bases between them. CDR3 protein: CASSGGGHGISGNTIYF. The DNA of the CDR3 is TGTGCCAGCAGCGGAGGTGGGCACGGAATTTCTGGAAACACCATATATTTT.

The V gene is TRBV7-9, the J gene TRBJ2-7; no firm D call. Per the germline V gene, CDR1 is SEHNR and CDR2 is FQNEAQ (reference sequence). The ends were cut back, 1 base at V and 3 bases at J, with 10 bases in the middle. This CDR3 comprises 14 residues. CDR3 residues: CASSLDGQFYEQYF. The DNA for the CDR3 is TGTGCCAGCAGCTTAGATGGGCAGTTCTACGAGCAGTACTTC.